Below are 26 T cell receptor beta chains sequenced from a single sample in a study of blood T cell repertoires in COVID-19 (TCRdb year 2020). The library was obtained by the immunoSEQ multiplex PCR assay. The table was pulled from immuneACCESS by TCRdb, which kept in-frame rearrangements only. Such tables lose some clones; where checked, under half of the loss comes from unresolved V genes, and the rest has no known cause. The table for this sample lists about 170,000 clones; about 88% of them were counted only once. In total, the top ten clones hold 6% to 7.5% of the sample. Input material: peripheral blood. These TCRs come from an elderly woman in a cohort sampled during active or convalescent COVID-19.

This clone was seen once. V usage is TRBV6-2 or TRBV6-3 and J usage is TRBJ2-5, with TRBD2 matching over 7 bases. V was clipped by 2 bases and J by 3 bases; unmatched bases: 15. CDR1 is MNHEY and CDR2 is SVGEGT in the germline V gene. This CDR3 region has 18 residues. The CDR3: CASSYPLTSDGREETQYF. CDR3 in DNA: TGTGCCAGCAGTTACCCTCTTACTAGCGATGGTCGAGAAGAGACCCAGTACTTC.

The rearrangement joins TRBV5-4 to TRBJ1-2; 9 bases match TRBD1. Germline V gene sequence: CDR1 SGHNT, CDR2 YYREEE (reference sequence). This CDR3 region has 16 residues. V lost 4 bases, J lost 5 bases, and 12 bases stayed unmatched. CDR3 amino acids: CASSEGARDRVYGYTF. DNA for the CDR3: TGTGCCAGCAGCGAGGGGGCCCGGGACAGGGTTTATGGCTACACCTTC.

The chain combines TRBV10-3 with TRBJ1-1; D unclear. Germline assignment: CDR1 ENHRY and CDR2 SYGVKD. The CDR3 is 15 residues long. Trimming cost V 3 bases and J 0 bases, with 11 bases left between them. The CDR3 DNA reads TGTGCCATCAGTGACCCGGGAGCAATGAACACTGAAGCTTTCTTT. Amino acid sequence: CAISDPGAMNTEAFF.

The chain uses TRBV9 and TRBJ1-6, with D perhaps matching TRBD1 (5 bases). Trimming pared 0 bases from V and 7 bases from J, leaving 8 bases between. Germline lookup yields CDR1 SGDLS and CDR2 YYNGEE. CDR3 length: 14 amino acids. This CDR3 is CASSVGQGNSPLHF. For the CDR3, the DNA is TGTGCCAGCAGCGTAGGGCAGGGCAATTCACCCCTCCACTTT.

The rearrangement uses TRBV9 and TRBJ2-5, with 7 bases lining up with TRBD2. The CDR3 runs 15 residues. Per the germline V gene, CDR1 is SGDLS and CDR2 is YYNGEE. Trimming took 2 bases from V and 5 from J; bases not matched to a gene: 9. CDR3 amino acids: CASSVGLAEGETQYF. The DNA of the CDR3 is TGTGCCAGCAGCGTTGGTCTAGCGGAGGGGGAGACCCAGTACTTC.

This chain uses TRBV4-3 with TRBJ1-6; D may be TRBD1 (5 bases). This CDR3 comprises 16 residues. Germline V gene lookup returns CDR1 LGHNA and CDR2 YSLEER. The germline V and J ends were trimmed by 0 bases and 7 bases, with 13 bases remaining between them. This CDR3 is CASSQDAIGGNSPLHF. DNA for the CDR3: TGCGCCAGCAGCCAAGATGCCATCGGGGGGAATTCACCCCTCCACTTT.

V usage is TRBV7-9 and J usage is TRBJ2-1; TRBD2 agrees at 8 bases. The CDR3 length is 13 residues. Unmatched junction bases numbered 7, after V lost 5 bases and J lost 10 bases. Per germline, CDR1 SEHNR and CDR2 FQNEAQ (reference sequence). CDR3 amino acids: CASSRAAGGEQFF. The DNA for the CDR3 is TGTGCCAGCAGCCGTGCGGCGGGAGGAGAGCAGTTCTTC.

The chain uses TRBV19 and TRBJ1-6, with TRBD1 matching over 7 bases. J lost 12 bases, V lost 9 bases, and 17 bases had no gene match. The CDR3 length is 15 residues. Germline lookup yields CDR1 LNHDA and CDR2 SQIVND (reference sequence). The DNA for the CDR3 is TGTGCCAGCACGCCCCAATTGGGACAGTTGGGACCCCTCCACTTT. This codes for CASTPQLGQLGPLHF.

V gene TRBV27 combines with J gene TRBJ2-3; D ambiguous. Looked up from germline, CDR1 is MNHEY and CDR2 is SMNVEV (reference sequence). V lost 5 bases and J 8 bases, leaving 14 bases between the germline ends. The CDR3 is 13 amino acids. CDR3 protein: CASSPERRGTQYF. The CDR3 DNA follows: TGTGCCAGCAGTCCGGAACGGCGAGGTACGCAGTATTTT.

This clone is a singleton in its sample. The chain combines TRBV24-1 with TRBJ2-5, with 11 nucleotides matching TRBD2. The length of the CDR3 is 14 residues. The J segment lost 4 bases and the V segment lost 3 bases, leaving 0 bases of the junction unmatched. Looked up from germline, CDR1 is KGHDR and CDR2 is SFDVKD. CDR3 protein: CATSDTSGGETQYF. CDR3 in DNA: TGTGCCACCAGTGATACTAGCGGGGGAGAGACCCAGTACTTC.

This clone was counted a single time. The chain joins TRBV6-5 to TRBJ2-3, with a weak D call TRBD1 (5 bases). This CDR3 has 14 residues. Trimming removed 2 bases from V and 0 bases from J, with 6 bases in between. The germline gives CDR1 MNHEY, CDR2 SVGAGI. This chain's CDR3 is CASSYDRSTDTQYF. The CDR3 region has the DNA TGTGCCAGCAGTTACGACAGAAGCACAGATACGCAGTATTTT.

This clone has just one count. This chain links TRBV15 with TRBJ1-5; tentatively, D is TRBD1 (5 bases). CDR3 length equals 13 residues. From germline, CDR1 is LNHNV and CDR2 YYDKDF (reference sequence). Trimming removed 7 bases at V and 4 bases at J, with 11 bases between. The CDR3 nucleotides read TGTGCCACCACCCGGGGGGGGAATCAGCCCCAGCATTTT. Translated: CATTRGGNQPQHF.

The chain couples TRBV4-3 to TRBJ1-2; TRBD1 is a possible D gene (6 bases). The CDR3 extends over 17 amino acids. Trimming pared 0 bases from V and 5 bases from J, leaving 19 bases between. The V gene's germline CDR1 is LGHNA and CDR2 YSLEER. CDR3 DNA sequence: TGCGCCAGCAGCCAAGATTCGGGGGGGGCAGTATGGTATGGCTACACCTTC. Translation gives CASSQDSGGAVWYGYTF.

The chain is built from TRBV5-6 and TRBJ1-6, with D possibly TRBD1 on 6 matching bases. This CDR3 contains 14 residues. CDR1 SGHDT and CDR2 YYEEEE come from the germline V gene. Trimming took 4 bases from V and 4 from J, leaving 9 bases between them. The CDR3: CASSVDSYNSPLHF. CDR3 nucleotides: TGTGCCAGCAGCGTGGACAGTTATAATTCACCCCTCCACTTT.

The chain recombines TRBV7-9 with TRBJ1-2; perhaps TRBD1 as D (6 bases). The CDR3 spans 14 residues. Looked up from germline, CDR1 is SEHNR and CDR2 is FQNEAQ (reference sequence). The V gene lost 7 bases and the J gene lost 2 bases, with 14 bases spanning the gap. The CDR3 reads CASTRGQLNYGYTF. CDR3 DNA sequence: TGTGCCAGCACCCGGGGACAACTCAACTATGGCTACACCTTC.

In DNA, the CDR3 is TGTGCCAGTAGTATTACTAACAGGAACTATGGCTACACCTTC. It specifies CASSITNRNYGYTF. J is TRBJ1-2 and V is TRBV19; the D gene is possibly TRBD1 (5 bases). V was cut by 3 bases and J by 2 bases, with 10 bases left in between. The CDR3 runs to 14 residues. CDR1 and CDR2 from the germline V gene are LNHDA and SQIVND (reference sequence).

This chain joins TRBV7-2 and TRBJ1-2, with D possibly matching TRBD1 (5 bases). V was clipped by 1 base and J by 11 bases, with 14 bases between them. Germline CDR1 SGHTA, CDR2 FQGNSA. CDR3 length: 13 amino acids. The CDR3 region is CASSLERGERYTF. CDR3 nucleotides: TGTGCCAGCAGCTTAGAACGGGGGGAGAGATACACCTTC.

The CDR3 here is CASSLQGLNTEAFF. The CDR3 coding sequence is TGTGCCAGCAGCTTACAGGGGCTGAACACTGAAGCTTTCTTT. The chain is built from TRBV7-9 and TRBJ1-1; TRBD1 is a possible D gene (6 bases). V was clipped by 2 bases and J by 0 bases, with 7 bases between them. The CDR3 runs to 14 residues. Germline-derived CDR1 and CDR2 are SEHNR and FQNEAQ (reference sequence).

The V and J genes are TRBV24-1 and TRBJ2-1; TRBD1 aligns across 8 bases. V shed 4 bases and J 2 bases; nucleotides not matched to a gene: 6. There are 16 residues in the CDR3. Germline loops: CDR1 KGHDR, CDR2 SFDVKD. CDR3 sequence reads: CATSDPRGQAYNEQFF. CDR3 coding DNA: TGTGCCACCAGTGACCCCCGGGGACAGGCCTACAATGAGCAGTTCTTC.

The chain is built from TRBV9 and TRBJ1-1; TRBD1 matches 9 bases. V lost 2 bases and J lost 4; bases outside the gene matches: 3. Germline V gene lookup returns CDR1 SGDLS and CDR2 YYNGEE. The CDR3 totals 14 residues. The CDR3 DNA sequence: TGTGCCAGCAGCGTGACAGGGGGTGCCACTGAAGCTTTCTTT. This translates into CASSVTGGATEAFF.

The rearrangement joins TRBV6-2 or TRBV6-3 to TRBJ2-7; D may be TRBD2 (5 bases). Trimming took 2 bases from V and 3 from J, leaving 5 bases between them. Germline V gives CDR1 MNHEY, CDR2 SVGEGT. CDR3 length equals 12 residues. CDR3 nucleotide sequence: TGTGCCAGCAGTTACGAGGGCTACGAGCAGTACTTC. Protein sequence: CASSYEGYEQYF.

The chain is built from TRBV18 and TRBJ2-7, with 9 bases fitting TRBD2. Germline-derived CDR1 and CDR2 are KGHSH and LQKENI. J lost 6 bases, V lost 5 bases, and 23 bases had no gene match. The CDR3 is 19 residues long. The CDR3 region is CASSFFDRVRREGLCEQYV. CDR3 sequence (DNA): TGTGCCAGCTCATTCTTCGACAGGGTTCGGCGGGAGGGCCTTTGCGAGCAGTACGTC.

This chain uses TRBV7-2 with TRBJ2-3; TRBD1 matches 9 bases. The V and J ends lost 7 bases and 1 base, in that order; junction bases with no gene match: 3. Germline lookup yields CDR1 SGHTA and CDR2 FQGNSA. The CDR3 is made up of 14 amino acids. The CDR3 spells CASTRDRGTDTQYF. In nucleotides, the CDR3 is TGTGCCAGCACCCGGGACAGGGGCACAGATACGCAGTATTTT.

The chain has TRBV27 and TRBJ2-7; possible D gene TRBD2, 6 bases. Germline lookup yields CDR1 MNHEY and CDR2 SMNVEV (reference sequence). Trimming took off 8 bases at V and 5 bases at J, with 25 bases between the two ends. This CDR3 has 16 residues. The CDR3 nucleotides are TGTGCCAGCGCCTGGCGGGACTCCAACCTCAGGCACGAGCAGTACTTC. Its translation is CASAWRDSNLRHEQYF.

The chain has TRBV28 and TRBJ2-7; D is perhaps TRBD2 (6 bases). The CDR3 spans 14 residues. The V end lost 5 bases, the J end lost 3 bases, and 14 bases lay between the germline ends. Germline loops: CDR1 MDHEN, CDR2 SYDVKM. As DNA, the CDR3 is TGTGCCAGCAGTCTGGGACTCATCATCTACGAGCAGTACTTC. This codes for CASSLGLIIYEQYF.

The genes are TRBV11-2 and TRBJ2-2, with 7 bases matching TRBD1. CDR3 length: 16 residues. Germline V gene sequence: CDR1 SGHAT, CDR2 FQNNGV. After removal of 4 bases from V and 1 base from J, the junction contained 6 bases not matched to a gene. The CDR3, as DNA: TGTGCCAGCAGCTACGACAGGGTTCAGAACACCGGGGAGCTGTTTTTT. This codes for CASSYDRVQNTGELFF.